This T cell receptor (beta chain) was identified in a study of long-term antiretroviral therapy in people with HIV. Study at large: Initial samples were collected about a decade before the 2015 immediate-ART recommendation. Findings of the study overall: ART adherence, viral resistance and therapy changes were undocumented. Even long-term ART left TRB diversity below transplant donor controls, despite gains. CDR3 length ranges were narrower in HIV repertoires than in controls.

Worth noting for this clone: Its antigen is unknown.

The V end lost 0 bases, the J end lost 5 bases, and 13 bases lay between the germline ends. The CDR3 is 15 residues long. Per the germline V gene, CDR1 is MNHNS and CDR2 is SASEGT. Sequencing relied on immunoSEQ assay v3.0, run at survey level. The protocol was immunoSEQ multiplex PCR, while the TCRdb copy is restricted to in-frame clones and leaves out a portion. The top ten hold about 8.9% of the sample, which has tens of thousands of clones, approximately 95% seen once. The sample consisted of unsorted PBMCs, taken 7.6 years after starting antiretroviral therapy. This receptor was identified in a woman aged 40 to 49 with HIV. The chain combines TRBV6-1 with TRBJ1-2; tentatively, D is TRBD1 (5 bases). CDR3 DNA sequence: TGTGCCAGCAGTGAAGCGGAAGGGGTGGGGTATGGCTACACCTTC. It encodes CASSEAEGVGYGYTF.